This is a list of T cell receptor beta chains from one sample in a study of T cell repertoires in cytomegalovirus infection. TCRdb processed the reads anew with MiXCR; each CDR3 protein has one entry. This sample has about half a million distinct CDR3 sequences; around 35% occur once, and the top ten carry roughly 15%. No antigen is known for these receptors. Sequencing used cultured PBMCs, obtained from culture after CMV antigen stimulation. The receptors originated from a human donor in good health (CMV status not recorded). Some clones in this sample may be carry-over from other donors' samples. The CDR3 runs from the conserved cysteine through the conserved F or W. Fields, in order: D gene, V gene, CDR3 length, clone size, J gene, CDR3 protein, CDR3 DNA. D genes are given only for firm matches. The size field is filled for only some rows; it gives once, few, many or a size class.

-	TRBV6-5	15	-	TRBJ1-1	CASSYLQGFNTEAFF	TGTGCCAGCAGTTACCTACAGGGCTTTAACACTGAAGCTTTCTTT
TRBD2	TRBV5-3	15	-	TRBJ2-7	CASSTGGGPGDEQYF	TGTGCCAGCAGCACTGGCGGGGGACCGGGAGACGAGCAGTACTTC
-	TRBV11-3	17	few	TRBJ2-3	CASSFAHLGSDTDTQYF	TGTGCCAGCAGCTTCGCCCACTTGGGTTCTGACACAGATACGCAGTATTTT
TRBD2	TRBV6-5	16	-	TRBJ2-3	CASSSGPPGGADTQYF	TGTGCCAGCAGTTCGGGCCCGCCCGGGGGGGCAGATACGCAGTATTTT
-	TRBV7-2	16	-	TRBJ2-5	CASSVGLRPSKETQYF	TGTGCCAGCAGCGTAGGACTTCGCCCCTCCAAAGAGACCCAGTACTTC
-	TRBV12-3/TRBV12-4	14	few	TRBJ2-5	CASSSTFLFETQYF	TGTGCCAGCAGTTCCACATTTTTGTTTGAGACCCAGTACTTC
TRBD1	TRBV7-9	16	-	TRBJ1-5	CASSYTGTGASQPQHF	TGTGCCAGCAGCTACACCGGGACAGGGGCTAGTCAGCCCCAGCATTTT
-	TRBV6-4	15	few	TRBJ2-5	CASSPWVAPQETQYF	TGTGCCAGCAGCCCCTGGGTAGCGCCACAAGAGACCCAGTACTTC
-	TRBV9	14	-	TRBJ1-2	CASSVDPENYGYTF	TGTGCCAGCAGCGTAGATCCAGAGAACTATGGCTACACCTTC
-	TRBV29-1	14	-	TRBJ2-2	CSVPGDGTTGELFF	TGCAGCGTCCCCGGAGACGGTACGACCGGGGAGCTGTTTTTT
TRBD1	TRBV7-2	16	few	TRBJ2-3	CASSPAGTGGTDTQYF	TGTGCCAGCAGCCCGGCTGGGACAGGGGGCACAGATACGCAGTATTTT
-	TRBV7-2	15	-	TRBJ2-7	CASNRRGPALAEQYF	TGTGCCAGCAACCGTCGAGGGCCGGCTCTGGCCGAGCAGTACTTC
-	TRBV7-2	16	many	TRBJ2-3	CASSFLQASSTDTQYF	TGTGCCAGCAGCTTCTTACAGGCCTCTAGCACAGATACGCAGTATTTT
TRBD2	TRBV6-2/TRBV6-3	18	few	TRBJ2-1	CASTPGTSGSIYYNEQFF	TGTGCCAGCACTCCCGGGACTAGCGGGAGTATTTACTACAATGAGCAGTTCTTC
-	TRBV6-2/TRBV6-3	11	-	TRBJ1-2	CATGENYGYTF	TGTGCCACCGGAGAGAACTATGGCTACACCTTC
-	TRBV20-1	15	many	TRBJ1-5	CSASMGGGGNQPQHF	TGCAGTGCTAGCATGGGGGGCGGGGGCAATCAGCCCCAGCATTTT
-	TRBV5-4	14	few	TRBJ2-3	CASSSGSGTDTQYF	TGTGCCAGCAGCTCGGGCTCAGGCACAGATACGCAGTATTTT
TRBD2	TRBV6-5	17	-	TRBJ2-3	CASSPGTSETFTDTQYF	TGTGCCAGCAGCCCCGGGACTAGCGAGACCTTCACAGATACGCAGTATTTT
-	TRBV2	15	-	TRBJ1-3	CASTNGPFSGNTIYF	TGTGCCAGCACTAACGGCCCTTTCTCTGGAAACACCATATATTTT
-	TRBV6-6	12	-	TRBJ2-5	CASSYSPETQYF	TGTGCCAGCAGTTACTCGCCGGAGACCCAGTACTTC
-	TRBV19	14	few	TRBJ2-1	CASSIVTSVDEQFF	TGTGCCAGTAGTATAGTTACTAGTGTCGATGAGCAGTTCTTC
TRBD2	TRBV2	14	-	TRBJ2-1	CASSDRLAAHEQFF	TGTGCCAGCAGTGACCGACTAGCTGCCCATGAGCAGTTCTTC
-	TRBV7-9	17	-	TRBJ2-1	CASSHTRSRLDHNEQFF	TGTGCCAGCAGCCATACACGAAGCCGTCTAGATCACAATGAGCAGTTCTTC
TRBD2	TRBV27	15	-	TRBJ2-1	CASSLSPNPGREQFF	TGTGCCAGCAGTTTATCCCCAAATCCCGGGAGGGAGCAGTTCTTC
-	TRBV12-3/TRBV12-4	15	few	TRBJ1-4	CASSSGRRNNEKLFF	TGTGCCAGCAGTTCCGGACGGAGGAATAATGAAAAACTGTTTTTT
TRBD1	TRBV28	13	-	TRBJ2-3	CASNRGVIDTQYF	TGTGCCAGCAACAGGGGTGTGATTGATACGCAGTATTTT
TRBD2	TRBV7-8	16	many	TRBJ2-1	CASSSLAGTTYNEQFF	TGTGCCAGCAGCTCCCTAGCGGGGACGACCTACAATGAGCAGTTCTTC
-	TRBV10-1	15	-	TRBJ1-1	CASSESVRLHTEAFF	TGCGCCAGCAGTGAGTCAGTGAGGCTGCACACTGAAGCTTTCTTT
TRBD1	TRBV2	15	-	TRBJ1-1	CATTGTGGGLAEAFF	TGTGCCACCACAGGGACAGGGGGGGGTTTGGCTGAAGCTTTCTTT